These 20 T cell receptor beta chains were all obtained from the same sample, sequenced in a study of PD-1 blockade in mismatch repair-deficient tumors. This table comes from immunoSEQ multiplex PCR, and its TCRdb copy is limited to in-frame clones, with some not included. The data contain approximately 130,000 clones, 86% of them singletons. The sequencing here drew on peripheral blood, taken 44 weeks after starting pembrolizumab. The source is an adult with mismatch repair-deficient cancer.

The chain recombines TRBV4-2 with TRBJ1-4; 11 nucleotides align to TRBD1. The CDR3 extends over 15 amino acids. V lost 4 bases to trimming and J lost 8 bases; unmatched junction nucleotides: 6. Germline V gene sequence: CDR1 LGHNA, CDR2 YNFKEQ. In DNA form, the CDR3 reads TGTGCCAGCAGCCTTACCGGGACAGGGGGGGAAAAACTGTTTTTT. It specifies CASSLTGTGGEKLFF.

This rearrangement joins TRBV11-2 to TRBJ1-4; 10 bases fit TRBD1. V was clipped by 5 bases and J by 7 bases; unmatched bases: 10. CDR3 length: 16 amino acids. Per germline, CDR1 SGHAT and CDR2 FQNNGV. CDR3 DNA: TGTGCCAGCAGCGGCTACACCGGGACAGGGGTTGAAAAACTGTTTTTT. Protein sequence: CASSGYTGTGVEKLFF.

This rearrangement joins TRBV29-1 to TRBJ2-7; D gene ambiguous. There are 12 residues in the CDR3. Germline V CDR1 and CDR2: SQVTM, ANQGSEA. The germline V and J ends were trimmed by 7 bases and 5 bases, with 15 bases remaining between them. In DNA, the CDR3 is TGCAGCGCCATACCAGGCGGCCACGAGCAGTACTTC. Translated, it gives CSAIPGGHEQYF.

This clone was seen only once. The CDR3: CASSQAAGAIKTQYF. The CDR3, as DNA: TGCGCCAGCAGCCAAGCCGCAGGGGCTATAAAGACCCAGTACTTC. This sequence joins TRBV4-3 and TRBJ2-5; tentatively, D is TRBD1 (6 bases). The V and J ends lost 1 base and 6 bases respectively, with 15 bases between them. The CDR3 consists of 15 residues. The germline V gene encodes CDR1 LGHNA and CDR2 YSLEER.

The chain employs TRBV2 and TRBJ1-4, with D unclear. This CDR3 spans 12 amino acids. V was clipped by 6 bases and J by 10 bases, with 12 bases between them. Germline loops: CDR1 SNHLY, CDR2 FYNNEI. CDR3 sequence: CASSEGSGKLFF. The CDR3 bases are TGTGCCAGCAGCGAGGGTAGTGGAAAACTGTTTTTT.

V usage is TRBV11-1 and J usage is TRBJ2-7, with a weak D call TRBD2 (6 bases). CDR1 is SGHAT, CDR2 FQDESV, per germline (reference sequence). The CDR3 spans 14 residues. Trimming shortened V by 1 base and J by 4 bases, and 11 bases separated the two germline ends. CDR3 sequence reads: CASSLVGSGYEQYF. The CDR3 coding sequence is TGTGCCAGCAGCTTAGTCGGGAGTGGGTACGAGCAGTACTTC.

CDR3 sequence (DNA): TGTGCCAGCAACCACGCCGGGACATCCTACAATGAGCAGTTCTTC. Its protein is CASNHAGTSYNEQFF. V usage is TRBV5-4 and J usage is TRBJ2-1, with D maybe TRBD1 (6 bases). In germline, CDR1 is SGHNT, CDR2 YYREEE (reference sequence). Deletions cut 6 bases from V and 1 base from J, with 14 bases between. The length of the CDR3 is 15 residues.

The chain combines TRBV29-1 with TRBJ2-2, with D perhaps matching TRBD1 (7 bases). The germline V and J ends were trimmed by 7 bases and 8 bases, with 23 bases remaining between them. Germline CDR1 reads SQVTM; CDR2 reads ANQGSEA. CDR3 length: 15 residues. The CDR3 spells CSAEAATGRNGELFF. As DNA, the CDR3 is TGCAGCGCCGAAGCCGCGACAGGGAGGAATGGGGAGCTGTTTTTT.

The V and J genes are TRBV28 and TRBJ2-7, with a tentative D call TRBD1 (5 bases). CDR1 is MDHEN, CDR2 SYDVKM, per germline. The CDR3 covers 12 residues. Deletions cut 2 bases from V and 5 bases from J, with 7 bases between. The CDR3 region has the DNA TGTGCCAGCAGTTTAGCAGGGCACGAGCAGTACTTC. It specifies CASSLAGHEQYF.

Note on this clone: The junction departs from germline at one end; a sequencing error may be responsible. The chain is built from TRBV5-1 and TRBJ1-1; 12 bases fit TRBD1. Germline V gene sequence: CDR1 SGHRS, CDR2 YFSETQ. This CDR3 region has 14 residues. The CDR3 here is CASSSRDRGPDAFF. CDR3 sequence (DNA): TGCGCCAGCAGCTCGCGGGACAGGGGGCCTGATGCTTTCTTT.

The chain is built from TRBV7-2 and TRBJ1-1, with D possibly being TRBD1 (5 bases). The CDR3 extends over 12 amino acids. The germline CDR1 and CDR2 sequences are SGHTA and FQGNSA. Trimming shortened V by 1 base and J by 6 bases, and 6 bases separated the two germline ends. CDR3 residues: CASSLEGAEAFF. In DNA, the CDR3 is TGTGCCAGCAGCTTAGAAGGGGCTGAAGCTTTCTTT. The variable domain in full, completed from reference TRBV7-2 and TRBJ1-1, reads GAGVSQSPSNKVTEKGKDVELRCDPISGHTALYWYRQSLGQGLEFLIYFQGNSAPDKSGLPSDRFSAERTGGSVSTLTIQRTQQEDSAVYLCASSLEGAEAFFGQGTRLTVV.

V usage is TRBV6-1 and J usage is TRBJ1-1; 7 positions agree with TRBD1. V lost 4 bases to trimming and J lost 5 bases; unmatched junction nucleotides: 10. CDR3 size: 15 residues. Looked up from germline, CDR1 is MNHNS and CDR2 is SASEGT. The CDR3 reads CASSGTNRGRTEAFF. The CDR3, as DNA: TGTGCCAGCAGTGGAACTAACAGGGGACGTACTGAAGCTTTCTTT.

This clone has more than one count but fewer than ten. The CDR3 here is CAWAIGRNNEQFF. Written as DNA, the CDR3 is TGTGCCTGGGCCATAGGACGGAACAATGAGCAGTTCTTC. The J gene is TRBJ2-1, the V gene TRBV30, with unresolved D. CDR3 length: 13 amino acids. V lost 5 bases to trimming and J lost 5 bases, with 13 bases between them. In germline, CDR1 is GTSNPN, CDR2 SVGIG (reference sequence).

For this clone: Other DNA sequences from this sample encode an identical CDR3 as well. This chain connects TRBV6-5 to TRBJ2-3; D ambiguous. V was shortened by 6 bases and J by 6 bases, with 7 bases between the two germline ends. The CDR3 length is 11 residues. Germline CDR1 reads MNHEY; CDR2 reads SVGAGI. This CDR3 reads CASRRGDTQYF. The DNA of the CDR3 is TGTGCCAGCAGGCGTGGGGATACGCAGTATTTT.

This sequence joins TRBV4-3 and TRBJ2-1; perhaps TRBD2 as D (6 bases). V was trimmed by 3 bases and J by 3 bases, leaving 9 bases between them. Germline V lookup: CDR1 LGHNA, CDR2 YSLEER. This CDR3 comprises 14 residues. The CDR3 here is CASSHGGNYNEQFF. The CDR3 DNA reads TGCGCCAGCAGCCACGGCGGGAACTACAATGAGCAGTTCTTC.

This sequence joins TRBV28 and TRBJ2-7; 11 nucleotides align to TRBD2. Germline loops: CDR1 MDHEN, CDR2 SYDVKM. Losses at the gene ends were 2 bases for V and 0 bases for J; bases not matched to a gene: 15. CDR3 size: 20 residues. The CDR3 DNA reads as TGTGCCAGCAGTTTAGGAGGCCTAGCGGGAGGATTCTCGCGCTCCTACGAGCAGTACTTC. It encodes CASSLGGLAGGFSRSYEQYF.

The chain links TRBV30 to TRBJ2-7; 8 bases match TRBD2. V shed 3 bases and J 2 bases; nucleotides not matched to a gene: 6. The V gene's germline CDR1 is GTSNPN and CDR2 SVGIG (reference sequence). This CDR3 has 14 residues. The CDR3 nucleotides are TGTGCCTGGAGCCTTGGGGGACTAGCCTACGAGCAGTACTTC. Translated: CAWSLGGLAYEQYF.

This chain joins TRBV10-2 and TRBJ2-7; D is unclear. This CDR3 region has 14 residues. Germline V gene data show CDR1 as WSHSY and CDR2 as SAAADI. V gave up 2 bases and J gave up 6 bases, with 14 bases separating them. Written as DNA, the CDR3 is TGCGCCAGCAGTGAGGATCCGTCCCAGCCCGAGCAGTACTTC. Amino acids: CASSEDPSQPEQYF.

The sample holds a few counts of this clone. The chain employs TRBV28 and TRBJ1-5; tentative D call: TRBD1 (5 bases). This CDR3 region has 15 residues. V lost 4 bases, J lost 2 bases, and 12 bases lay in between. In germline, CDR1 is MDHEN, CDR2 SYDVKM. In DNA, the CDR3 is TGTGCCAGCAGTTCCCTGGGACTGGGCAATCAGCCCCAGCATTTT. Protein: CASSSLGLGNQPQHF. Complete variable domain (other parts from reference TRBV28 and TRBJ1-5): DVKVTQSSRYLVKRTGEKVFLECVQDMDHENMFWYRQDPGLGLRLIYFSYDVKMKEKGDIPEGYSVSREKKERFSLILESASTNQTSMYLCASSSLGLGNQPQHFGDGTRLSIL.

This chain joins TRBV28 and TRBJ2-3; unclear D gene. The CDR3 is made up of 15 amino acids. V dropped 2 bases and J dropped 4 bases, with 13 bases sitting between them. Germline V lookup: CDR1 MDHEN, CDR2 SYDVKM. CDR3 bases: TGTGCCAGCAGTTTAACGCATACAGCGTCAGATACGCAGTATTTT. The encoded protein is CASSLTHTASDTQYF. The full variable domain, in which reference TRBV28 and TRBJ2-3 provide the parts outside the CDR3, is DVKVTQSSRYLVKRTGEKVFLECVQDMDHENMFWYRQDPGLGLRLIYFSYDVKMKEKGDIPEGYSVSREKKERFSLILESASTNQTSMYLCASSLTHTASDTQYFGPGTRLTVL.